The 24 T cell receptor beta chains presented below share a single source sample, sequenced in a study of T-cell memory formation after mild COVID-19. TCRdb reanalysed the 5' RACE reads using MiXCR and keeps one entry per CDR3 protein. The sample holds more than 350,000 distinct CDR3 sequences, approximately 16% seen once. The source material was PBMCs or a T cell subset sorted from them (not recorded which). These receptors came from a man aged 18-30 years who had mild COVID-19 (a few samples of this study predate the infection). Cell type and time point are not known.

The CDR3: CASSQGSSYTGELFF. The CDR3 DNA is TGTGCCAGCAGCCAAGGATCGTCTTACACCGGGGAGCTGTTTTTT. The V gene is TRBV3-1, the J gene TRBJ2-2; no clear D gene. CDR1 LGHDT and CDR2 YNNKEL come from the germline V gene (reference sequence). The CDR3 is 15 residues long. V was pared by 1 base and J by 3 bases, with 9 bases between.

Only a few counts were recorded for this clonotype. The rearrangement links TRBV28 to TRBJ2-2, with D possibly matching TRBD2 (6 bases). The CDR3 spans 13 residues. Germline V gives CDR1 MDHEN, CDR2 SYDVKM. V lost 7 bases and J lost 6, with 12 bases in between. The CDR3 nucleotides read TGTGCCAGCACAATTGGGGGGTCCGGGGAGCTGTTTTTT. Protein: CASTIGGSGELFF.

The V and J genes are TRBV6-1 and TRBJ2-2; tentatively, D is TRBD1 (6 bases). Per germline, CDR1 MNHNS and CDR2 SASEGT. The CDR3 length is 14 residues. The ends were cut back, 7 bases at V and 3 bases at J, with 12 bases in the middle. The CDR3 DNA follows: TGTGCCAGCACTAGGGGGACCGACACCGGGGAGCTGTTTTTT. Translated, it gives CASTRGTDTGELFF.

The rearrangement uses TRBV6-2 or TRBV6-3 and TRBJ2-7; possible D gene TRBD2, 5 bases. The CDR3 consists of 12 residues. V shed 8 bases and J shed 5 bases, with 13 bases lying between them. CDR1 MNHEY and CDR2 SVGEGT come from the germline V gene. The DNA for the CDR3 is TGTGCCAGCTCCGGGAAGATTGACGAGCAGTACTTC. Its protein product is CASSGKIDEQYF.

The V and J genes are TRBV18 and TRBJ2-1; 8 nucleotides line up with TRBD1. CDR3 length equals 15 residues. CDR1 KGHSH and CDR2 LQKENI come from the germline V gene. With 3 bases clipped from V and 6 bases from J, the junction kept 7 bases outside the gene matches. For the CDR3, the DNA is TGTGCCAGCTCACCTACCGGAGGGACAGGCAATGAGCAGTTCTTC. It translates to CASSPTGGTGNEQFF.

The DNA of the CDR3 is TGTGCCAGCAGCGATAGCGGGGGGGCCGTTGAGACCCAGTACTTC. This codes for CASSDSGGAVETQYF. The V gene is TRBV9, the J gene TRBJ2-5, with TRBD2 identical over 11 bases. With V trimmed by 3 bases and J by 5 bases, 6 bases remained unmatched. The CDR3 has 15 residues. In germline, CDR1 is SGDLS, CDR2 YYNGEE.

The J gene is TRBJ2-2, the V gene TRBV29-1; D might be TRBD1 (5 bases). CDR1 SQVTM and CDR2 ANQGSEA come from the germline V gene. Trimming removed 4 bases from V and 2 bases from J, with 11 bases in between. The CDR3 runs 14 residues. The CDR3, as DNA: TGCAGCGTTGGGCCCCGGACAAACACCGGGGAGCTGTTTTTT. Its protein product is CSVGPRTNTGELFF.

The V gene is TRBV27, the J gene TRBJ1-5, with D hard to call. V was shortened by 5 bases and J by 4 bases, with 6 bases between the two germline ends. The CDR3 sequence is 12 residues long. The germline gives CDR1 MNHEY, CDR2 SMNVEV (reference sequence). CDR3 in amino acids: CASSSVNQPQHF. CDR3 nucleotides: TGTGCCAGCAGTAGCGTTAATCAGCCCCAGCATTTT.

This clonotype occurred a few times. The chain joins TRBV5-1 to TRBJ2-5, with 7 nucleotides matching TRBD2. From germline, CDR1 is SGHRS and CDR2 YFSETQ. This CDR3 has 16 amino acids. V lost 0 bases and J lost 3; bases outside the gene matches: 8. The CDR3 loop reads CASSLVSGVGEETQYF. DNA of the CDR3: TGCGCCAGCAGCTTGGTCAGCGGGGTCGGAGAAGAGACCCAGTACTTC.

This sequence joins TRBV18 and TRBJ2-7, with 15 bases fitting TRBD2. CDR1 KGHSH and CDR2 LQKENI come from the germline V gene. This CDR3 is built from 15 residues. The trim removed 6 bases at V and 5 bases at J, leaving 5 bases unmatched. The CDR3 nucleotides are TGTGCCAGCTCCCCCGGACTAGCGGGGGGGAACGAGCAGTACTTC. Residues: CASSPGLAGGNEQYF.

This clonotype came up a few times. For the CDR3, the DNA is TGTGCCAGCAGCTTAACGGCTGACAATGAGCAGTTCTTC. It is translated as CASSLTADNEQFF. This rearrangement joins TRBV7-3 to TRBJ2-1; D not certain. This CDR3 spans 13 amino acids. V shed 0 bases and J shed 5 bases, with 5 bases lying between them. Germline V gene sequence: CDR1 SGHTA, CDR2 FQGTGA.

The CDR3 here is CASSLQSNTEAFF. The CDR3 nucleotides read TGCGCCAGCAGCTTGCAGTCGAACACTGAAGCTTTCTTT. The chain has TRBV5-1 and TRBJ1-1; D remains ambiguous. This CDR3 has 13 residues. V shed 1 base and J shed 1 base, with 5 bases lying between them. CDR1 and CDR2 from the germline V gene are SGHRS and YFSETQ. The entire variable domain, with the rest obtained from reference TRBV5-1 and TRBJ1-1, is as follows: KAGVTQTPRYLIKTRGQQVTLSCSPISGHRSVSWYQQTPGQGLQFLFEYFSETQRNKGNFPGRFSGRQFSNSRSEMNVSTLELGDSALYLCASSLQSNTEAFFGQGTRLTVV.

The chain links TRBV29-1 to TRBJ2-2, with 8 bases matching TRBD1. J was trimmed by 2 bases and V by 7 bases; bases with no gene match: 9. The CDR3 contains 15 residues. CDR1 SQVTM and CDR2 ANQGSEA come from the germline V gene. This CDR3 is CSAMTGATNTGELFF. CDR3 DNA: TGCAGCGCAATGACAGGGGCCACAAACACCGGGGAGCTGTTTTTT.

The J gene is TRBJ2-7, the V gene TRBV5-6; D unresolved. V was clipped by 4 bases and J by 4 bases, with 9 bases between them. The CDR3 is 12 amino acids. The germline CDR1 and CDR2 sequences are SGHDT and YYEEEE. The CDR3 coding sequence is TGTGCCAGCAGCCTAGATGAGTACGAGCAGTACGTC. Its translation is CASSLDEYEQYV.

This clonotype was counted a few times. This chain connects TRBV7-6 to TRBJ2-2; 10 bases map to TRBD2. With V trimmed by 6 bases and J by 5 bases, 9 bases remained unmatched. The CDR3 is 16 residues long. Germline V gene lookup returns CDR1 SGHVS and CDR2 FNYEAQ. CDR3 in amino acids: CASRPLAGANTGELFF. The CDR3 DNA sequence: TGTGCCAGCAGACCCCTAGCGGGGGCCAATACCGGGGAGCTGTTTTTT.

A few counts support this clonotype. This rearrangement joins TRBV9 to TRBJ1-2; TRBD1 agrees at 8 bases. J lost 0 bases, V lost 2 bases, and 0 bases had no gene match. CDR1 and CDR2 from the germline V gene are SGDLS and YYNGEE. This CDR3 comprises 14 residues. CDR3: CASSVDRANYGYTF. The CDR3, as DNA: TGTGCCAGCAGCGTGGACAGGGCTAACTATGGCTACACCTTC. The full variable domain, rest sourced from reference TRBV9 and TRBJ1-2, is DSGVTQTPKHLITATGQRVTLRCSPRSGDLSVYWYQQSLDQGLQFLIQYYNGEERAKGNILERFSAQQFPDLHSELNLSSLELGDSALYFCASSVDRANYGYTFGSGTRLTVV.

The chain couples TRBV6-6 to TRBJ2-6; no definite D call. The CDR3 extends over 16 amino acids. Trimming removed 0 bases at V and 0 bases at J, with 6 bases between. Germline V gives CDR1 MNHNY, CDR2 SVGAGI (reference sequence). The CDR3 spells CASSYSAYSGANVLTF. The CDR3 DNA sequence: TGTGCCAGCAGTTACTCGGCTTACTCTGGGGCCAACGTCCTGACTTTC.

This clonotype appeared a few times. V is TRBV12-3 or TRBV12-4 and J is TRBJ1-1; D remains ambiguous. Trimming cost V 2 bases and J 5 bases, with 6 bases left between them. The CDR3 extends over 12 amino acids. The CDR3: CASSLMMTEAFF. In DNA form, the CDR3 reads TGTGCCAGCAGTTTAATGATGACTGAAGCTTTCTTT.

The V gene is TRBV7-9, the J gene TRBJ2-7; 9 nucleotides align to TRBD1. Germline CDR1 SEHNR, CDR2 FQNEAQ (reference sequence). This CDR3 spans 15 amino acids. J lost 6 bases, V lost 3 bases, and 9 bases had no gene match. The CDR3 nucleotides are TGTGCCAGCAGCTTCCCCGGGACAGGGAGGGGCGAGCAGTACTTC. As protein: CASSFPGTGRGEQYF.

The chain carries TRBV18 and TRBJ2-2, with D uncertain. V was shortened by 0 bases and J by 6 bases, with 23 bases between the two germline ends. The germline V gene has CDR1 KGHSH and CDR2 LQKENI. This CDR3 is built from 19 residues. The CDR3 bases are TGTGCCAGCTCACCACCGTTGAGAGGTGGAAGGGAACCCCCCGGGGAGCTGTTTTTT. Protein: CASSPPLRGGREPPGELFF.

The chain combines TRBV6-6 with TRBJ1-2; maybe TRBD1 (6 bases). The V and J ends lost 0 bases and 2 bases respectively, with 19 bases between them. Germline V gene data show CDR1 as MNHNY and CDR2 as SVGAGI (reference sequence). There are 18 residues in the CDR3. The CDR3 spells CASSYSSGHHGENYGYTF. Here the CDR3 DNA reads TGTGCCAGCAGTTACTCTTCGGGACACCACGGCGAGAACTATGGCTACACCTTC.

The chain uses TRBV7-9 and TRBJ1-1; 8 bases align to TRBD1. The CDR3 is made up of 15 amino acids. Germline-derived CDR1 and CDR2 are SEHNR and FQNEAQ (reference sequence). The ends lost 5 bases at V and 2 bases at J; junction bases unmatched: 7. The CDR3 spells CASSDWTGHNTEAFF. The CDR3 region has the DNA TGTGCCAGCAGCGATTGGACAGGGCATAACACTGAAGCTTTCTTT.

This clonotype has a handful of counts. The chain uses TRBV12-5 and TRBJ1-3; no reliable D call. Germline assignment: CDR1 LGHNT and CDR2 FRNRAP. V lost 3 bases and J lost 0, with 18 bases in between. The CDR3 extends over 18 amino acids. The DNA of the CDR3 is TGTGCTAGTGGTTTCCTCCTGGGCAGGAACTACTCTGGAAACACCATATATTTT. Translated: CASGFLLGRNYSGNTIYF.

CDR3 DNA: TGCGCCAGCAGCCAAGATCTTCTGGTGGCCTACGAGCAGTACTTC. Its translation is CASSQDLLVAYEQYF. The chain joins TRBV4-1 to TRBJ2-7; D is unclear. Germline V lookup: CDR1 MGHRA, CDR2 YSYEKL. The CDR3 has 15 amino acids. Trimming took off 0 bases at V and 2 bases at J, with 11 bases between the two ends.